Sequencing of this TCR beta chain was carried out in a study of cytomegalovirus exposure and HLA in healthy donors. This clone was seen just once. Its antigen is not known. General study findings and limits: A later analysis reportedly identified an Asian-associated ancestry cluster as carrying fewer N-insertions than the 666-donor mean.

The PCR had 60 Vbeta and 13 Jbeta primers. Clones were sequenced by immunoSEQ multiplex PCR, and TCRdb holds only the in-frame ones, with some missing. The sample consists of some 110,000 clones, approximately 79% of them appearing once. Each of the donors was a healthy bone marrow donor. The V end lost 0 bases, the J end lost 6 bases, and 14 bases lay between the germline ends. Germline values: CDR1 ENHRY, CDR2 SYGVKD. CDR3 size: 15 residues. The TCR was taken from a man aged 25 to 40 in good health and CMV-seropositive. The sample comprised PBMCs. J is TRBJ1-2 and V is TRBV10-3, with D perhaps matching TRBD1 (5 bases). CDR3 sequence reads: CAISESRREGNGYTF. Here the CDR3 DNA reads TGTGCCATCAGTGAGTCGCGCAGGGAAGGGAATGGCTACACCTTC.